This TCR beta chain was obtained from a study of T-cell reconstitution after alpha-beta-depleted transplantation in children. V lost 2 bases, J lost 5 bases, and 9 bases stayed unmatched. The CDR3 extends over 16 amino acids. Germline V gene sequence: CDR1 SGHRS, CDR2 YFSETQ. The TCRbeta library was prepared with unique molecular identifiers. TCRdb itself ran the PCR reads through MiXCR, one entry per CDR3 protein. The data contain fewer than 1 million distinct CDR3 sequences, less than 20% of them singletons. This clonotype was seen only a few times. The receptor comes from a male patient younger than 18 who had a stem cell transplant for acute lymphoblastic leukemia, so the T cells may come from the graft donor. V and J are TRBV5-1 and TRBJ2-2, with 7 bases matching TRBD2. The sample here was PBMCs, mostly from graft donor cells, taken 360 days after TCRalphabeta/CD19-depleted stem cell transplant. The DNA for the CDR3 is TGCGCCAGCAGCTTCGTTAGCGGGCGGCGGACCGGGGAGCTGTTTTTT. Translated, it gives CASSFVSGRRTGELFF.